These 18 T cell receptor beta chains share one sample of origin, sequenced in a study of T cells after posttransplantation cyclophosphamide. Clones were sequenced by immunoSEQ multiplex PCR, and TCRdb holds only the in-frame ones, with some missing. The table lists 31,000 or so clones, 75% to 95% of them singletons. The naive gate required viable CD3+CD4+ or CD3+CD8+ cells with CCR7+CD45RA+CD45RO-CD95-CD27+CD28+ phenotype. The specimen was naive CD4+ T cells sorted from blood. The receptors were sampled from a man aged 25 to 40 in good health and a related stem cell transplant donor.

The V and J genes are TRBV25-1 and TRBJ2-2, with TRBD2 matching 9 bases. Germline V gene lookup returns CDR1 MGHDK and CDR2 SYGVNS. CDR3 length: 14 amino acids. The V gene end was trimmed by 6 bases and the J gene end by 4 bases; junction bases not matched to a gene: 3. As DNA, the CDR3 is TGTGCCAGCAGAGGGCGGGGGGGCACCGGGGAGCTGTTTTTT. Its protein product is CASRGRGGTGELFF.

The chain employs TRBV6-1 and TRBJ1-1, with D perhaps TRBD1 (6 bases). The CDR3 is made up of 14 amino acids. V was pared by 2 bases and J by 7 bases, with 14 bases between. Germline V gives CDR1 MNHNS, CDR2 SASEGT. Here the CDR3 reads CASSESGTTHEAFF. The DNA for the CDR3 is TGTGCCAGCAGTGAAAGTGGGACAACCCATGAAGCTTTCTTT.

This chain connects TRBV15 to TRBJ2-7; D gene ambiguous. Per germline, CDR1 LNHNV and CDR2 YYDKDF (reference sequence). CDR3 length: 12 residues. V lost 0 bases, J lost 5 bases, and 5 bases lay in between. CDR3 in amino acids: CATSRDLHEQYF. The CDR3 bases are TGTGCCACCAGCAGAGATCTTCACGAGCAGTACTTC.

This rearrangement joins TRBV2 to TRBJ1-2, with unresolved D. Germline values: CDR1 SNHLY, CDR2 FYNNEI. The CDR3 runs 14 residues. Trimming shortened V by 6 bases and J by 0 bases, and 11 bases separated the two germline ends. The DNA for the CDR3 is TGTGCCAGCAGCGCGACACGAGCTAACTATGGCTACACCTTC. Translation: CASSATRANYGYTF.

The V and J genes are TRBV7-6 and TRBJ2-7; 7 nucleotides match TRBD1. This CDR3 contains 14 residues. V dropped 1 base and J dropped 4; count of bases not matched to a gene: 4. Germline assignment: CDR1 SGHVS and CDR2 FNYEAQ. The CDR3 DNA reads TGTGCCAGCAGCTTAGTAGGGGGCGCATACGAGCAGTACTTC. It is translated as CASSLVGGAYEQYF.

V and J are TRBV5-4 and TRBJ2-3, with TRBD1 matching 9 bases. Germline V CDR1 and CDR2: SGHNT, YYREEE (reference sequence). This CDR3 is 15 amino acids long. J lost 3 bases, V lost 0 bases, and 2 bases had no gene match. The CDR3: CASSLGDRVTDTQYF. The CDR3 DNA sequence: TGTGCCAGCAGCTTGGGGGACAGGGTGACAGATACGCAGTATTTT. The full variable domain, rest sourced from reference TRBV5-4 and TRBJ2-3, is ETGVTQSPTHLIKTRGQQVTLRCSSQSGHNTVSWYQQALGQGPQFIFQYYREEENGRGNFPPRFSGLQFPNYSSELNVNALELDDSALYLCASSLGDRVTDTQYFGPGTRLTVL.

The J gene is TRBJ1-1, the V gene TRBV18; 10 nucleotides agree with TRBD1. V dropped 5 bases and J dropped 6; count of bases not matched to a gene: 6. This CDR3 spans 14 amino acids. The germline V gene encodes CDR1 KGHSH and CDR2 LQKENI. The CDR3 DNA reads TGTGCCAGCTCAAGGGACAGGGGTGAGGCTGAAGCTTTCTTT. This encodes CASSRDRGEAEAFF.

The V and J genes are TRBV6-1 and TRBJ1-6; the match to TRBD1 covers 8 bases. Germline lookup yields CDR1 MNHNS and CDR2 SASEGT. CDR3 length equals 15 residues. Germline trimming cut 4 bases from V and 5 bases from J; bases unmatched to any gene: 4. The CDR3 loop reads CASSAYRGDNSPLHF. For the CDR3, the DNA is TGTGCCAGCAGTGCTTACAGGGGGGATAATTCACCCCTCCACTTT.

The chain uses TRBV5-6 and TRBJ1-3; 7 bases fit TRBD1. The length of the CDR3 is 15 residues. Germline V gives CDR1 SGHDT, CDR2 YYEEEE. V dropped 4 bases and J dropped 6; count of bases not matched to a gene: 10. The CDR3: CASSALDRRQNTIYF. CDR3 in DNA: TGTGCCAGCAGCGCTCTGGACAGGCGGCAAAACACCATATATTTT.

The rearrangement links TRBV5-1 to TRBJ1-6; 7 bases are a match to TRBD1. The V gene's germline CDR1 is SGHRS and CDR2 YFSETQ. J was trimmed by 0 bases and V by 4 bases; bases with no gene match: 4. The CDR3 is 16 amino acids. The CDR3 nucleotides are TGCGCCAGCAGCCATGACAGGGCCTCCTATAATTCACCCCTCCACTTT. It specifies CASSHDRASYNSPLHF.

This chain links TRBV5-1 with TRBJ2-2; possibly TRBD1 for D (6 bases). Germline values: CDR1 SGHRS, CDR2 YFSETQ. V dropped 2 bases and J dropped 0 bases, with 11 bases sitting between them. This CDR3 spans 16 amino acids. CDR3 in amino acids: CASSFRTDANTGELFF. The CDR3 nucleotides are TGCGCCAGCAGCTTCCGGACAGACGCGAACACCGGGGAGCTGTTTTTT. Looking up the rest from reference TRBV5-1 and TRBJ2-2 gives the full variable domain: KAGVTQTPRYLIKTRGQQVTLSCSPISGHRSVSWYQQTPGQGLQFLFEYFSETQRNKGNFPGRFSGRQFSNSRSEMNVSTLELGDSALYLCASSFRTDANTGELFFGEGSRLTVL.

The chain uses TRBV14 and TRBJ2-3; 11 nucleotides line up with TRBD2. The CDR3 contains 19 residues. Germline trimming cut 3 bases from V and 3 bases from J; bases unmatched to any gene: 14. Germline V CDR1 and CDR2: SGHDN, FVKESK. For the CDR3, the DNA is TGTGCCAGCAGCCAGATAGATTTACGACTAGCGGGGTTTACAGATACGCAGTATTTT. It encodes CASSQIDLRLAGFTDTQYF. Looking up the rest from reference TRBV14 and TRBJ2-3 gives the full variable domain: EAGVTQFPSHSVIEKGQTVTLRCDPISGHDNLYWYRRVMGKEIKFLLHFVKESKQDESGMPNNRFLAERTGGTYSTLKVQPAELEDSGVYFCASSQIDLRLAGFTDTQYFGPGTRLTVL.

This chain links TRBV18 with TRBJ2-7, with 8 bases aligning to TRBD1. Germline lookup yields CDR1 KGHSH and CDR2 LQKENI. This CDR3 has 15 residues. V shed 3 bases and J 1 base; nucleotides not matched to a gene: 5. The CDR3 reads CASSPVGQGSYEQYF. The CDR3 DNA reads TGTGCCAGCTCACCGGTAGGACAGGGTTCCTACGAGCAGTACTTC.

The chain carries TRBV19 and TRBJ2-1, with 8 positions matching TRBD2. CDR1 is LNHDA, CDR2 SQIVND, per germline (reference sequence). V was clipped by 4 bases and J by 10 bases; unmatched bases: 12. The CDR3 length is 15 residues. Here the CDR3 reads CASSTFPGGAGEQFF. CDR3 nucleotide sequence: TGTGCCAGTAGTACCTTCCCCGGGGGGGCGGGAGAGCAGTTCTTC.

CDR3 loop: CASSLAGGQGNQPQHF. CDR3 DNA sequence: TGCGCCAGCAGCTTGGCCGGGGGACAGGGGAATCAGCCCCAGCATTTT. V usage is TRBV5-1 and J usage is TRBJ1-5; the match to TRBD1 covers 10 bases. CDR1 and CDR2 (germline): SGHRS, YFSETQ. The V gene end was trimmed by 0 bases and the J gene end by 4 bases; junction bases not matched to a gene: 4. The CDR3 extends over 16 amino acids. Variable domain in full (rest from reference TRBV5-1 and TRBJ1-5): KAGVTQTPRYLIKTRGQQVTLSCSPISGHRSVSWYQQTPGQGLQFLFEYFSETQRNKGNFPGRFSGRQFSNSRSEMNVSTLELGDSALYLCASSLAGGQGNQPQHFGDGTRLSIL.

This chain links TRBV2 with TRBJ1-2; no clear D gene. V lost 4 bases and J lost 2, with 11 bases in between. CDR1 SNHLY and CDR2 FYNNEI come from the germline V gene. The CDR3 covers 14 residues. The CDR3 is CASSVRGVNYGYTF. The CDR3 nucleotides read TGTGCCAGCAGTGTTCGGGGAGTCAACTATGGCTACACCTTC.

V usage is TRBV7-2 and J usage is TRBJ2-1; no firm D call. V lost 3 bases, J lost 0 bases, and 12 bases lay in between. Germline V gene sequence: CDR1 SGHTA, CDR2 FQGNSA. The CDR3 totals 16 residues. CDR3 nucleotides: TGTGCCAGCAGCTTGGTTTTGGGCGTCTCCTACAATGAGCAGTTCTTC. Amino acids: CASSLVLGVSYNEQFF.

This chain joins TRBV5-4 and TRBJ2-1; 10 nucleotides align to TRBD2. Germline values: CDR1 SGHNT, CDR2 YYREEE (reference sequence). The V segment lost 0 bases and the J segment 6 bases; nucleotides outside the gene matches: 6. CDR3 size: 16 residues. The CDR3 sequence is CASSLAGLAGANEQFF. The CDR3 DNA is TGTGCCAGCAGCTTGGCCGGGCTAGCGGGGGCCAATGAGCAGTTCTTC.